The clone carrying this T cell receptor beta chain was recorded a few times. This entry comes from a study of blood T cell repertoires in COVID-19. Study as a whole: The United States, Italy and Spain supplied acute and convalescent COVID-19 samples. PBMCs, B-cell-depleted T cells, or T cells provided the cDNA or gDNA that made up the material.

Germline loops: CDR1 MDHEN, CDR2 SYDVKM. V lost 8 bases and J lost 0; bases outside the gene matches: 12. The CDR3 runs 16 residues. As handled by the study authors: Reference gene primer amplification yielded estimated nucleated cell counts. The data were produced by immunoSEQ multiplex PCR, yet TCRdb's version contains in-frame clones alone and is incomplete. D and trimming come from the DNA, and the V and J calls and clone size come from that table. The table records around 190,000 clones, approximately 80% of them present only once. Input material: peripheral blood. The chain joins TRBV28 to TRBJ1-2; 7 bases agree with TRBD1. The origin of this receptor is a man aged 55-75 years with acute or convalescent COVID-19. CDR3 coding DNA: TGTGCCAGCGGCCCTGGGGGGACAGAAGCTAACTATGGCTACACCTTC. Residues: CASGPGGTEANYGYTF.